The sequence of this TCR beta chain was determined in a study of OX40 agonist ivuxolimab in advanced cancers. In germline, CDR1 is SGHRS, CDR2 YFSETQ. There are 15 residues in the CDR3. The V segment lost 4 bases and the J segment 4 bases; nucleotides outside the gene matches: 3. Clones were sequenced by immunoSEQ multiplex PCR, and TCRdb holds only the in-frame ones, with some missing. The sample has around 84,000 clones, around nine tenths seen once. The clonotype originates from an adult with an advanced solid tumor such as melanoma, head and neck, liver or kidney cancer. Sequencing used CD4+ or CD8+ T cells sorted from blood, obtained in a trial of the OX40 agonist ivuxolimab. The chain combines TRBV5-1 with TRBJ2-4; TRBD2 matches at 12 bases. The CDR3 bases are TGCGCCAGCAGCACCGGACTAGCGGGGAAAAACATTCAGTACTTC. Amino acids: CASSTGLAGKNIQYF.